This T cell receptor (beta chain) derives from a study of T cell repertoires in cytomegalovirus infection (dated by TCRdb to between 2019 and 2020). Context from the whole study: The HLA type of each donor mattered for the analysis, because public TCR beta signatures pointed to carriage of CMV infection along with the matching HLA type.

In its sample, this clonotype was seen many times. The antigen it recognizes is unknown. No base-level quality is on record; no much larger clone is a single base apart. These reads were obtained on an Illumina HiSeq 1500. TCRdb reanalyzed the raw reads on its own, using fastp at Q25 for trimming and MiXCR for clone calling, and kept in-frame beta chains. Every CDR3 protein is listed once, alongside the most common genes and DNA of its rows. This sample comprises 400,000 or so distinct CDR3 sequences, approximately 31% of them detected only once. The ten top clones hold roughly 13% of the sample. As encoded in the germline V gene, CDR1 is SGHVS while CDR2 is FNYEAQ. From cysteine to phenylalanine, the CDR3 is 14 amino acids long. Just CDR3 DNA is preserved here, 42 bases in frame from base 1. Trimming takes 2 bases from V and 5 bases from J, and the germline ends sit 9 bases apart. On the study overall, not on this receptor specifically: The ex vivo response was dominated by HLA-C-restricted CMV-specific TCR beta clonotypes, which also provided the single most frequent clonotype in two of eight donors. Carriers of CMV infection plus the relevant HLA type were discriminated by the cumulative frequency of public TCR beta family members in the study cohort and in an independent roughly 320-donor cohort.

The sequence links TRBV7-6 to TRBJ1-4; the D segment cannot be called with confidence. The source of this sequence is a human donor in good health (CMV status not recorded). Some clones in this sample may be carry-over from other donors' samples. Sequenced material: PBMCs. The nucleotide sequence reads TGTGCCAGCAGCTTAAGCAGCCTCAATGAAAAACTGTTTTTT. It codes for CASSLSSLNEKLFF. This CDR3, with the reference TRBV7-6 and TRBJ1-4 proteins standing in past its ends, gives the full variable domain GAGVSQSPRYKVTKRGQDVALRCDPISGHVSLYWYRQALGQGPEFLTYFNYEAQQDKSGLPNDRFSAERPEGSISTLTIQRTEQRDSAMYRCASSLSSLNEKLFFGSGTQLSVL.